Described below is a single T cell receptor (beta chain) sequence and its context. This specimen belongs to a study of blood T cell repertoires in COVID-19. Germline V gene sequence: CDR1 MDHEN, CDR2 SYDVKM. The V end was cut by 3 bases, the J end by 2 bases, with 11 bases between. This CDR3 region has 15 residues. The assay was immunoSEQ multiplex PCR, and TCRdb's table has in-frame clones only and misses some. The top ten clones hold approximately 4.1% of a sample with roughly 320,000 clones, 65% to 90% of them seen once. Sequenced sample: PBMCs or T cells enriched from blood (not recorded which). This TCR derives from a man younger than 45 who had recovered from COVID-19. This rearrangement joins TRBV28 to TRBJ1-5, with D uncertain. This CDR3 is CASSFAGVGNQPQHF. The CDR3 DNA reads TGTGCCAGCAGTTTTGCCGGAGTAGGCAATCAGCCCCAGCATTTT.